The table lists the clone carrying this T cell receptor beta chain with a count of one. Extraction and reverse transcription of RNA yielded cDNA as the sequencing template. Here immunoSEQ multiplex PCR was the method, and the copy in TCRdb shows in-frame clones only, minus some. The sample lists about 60,000 clones; around 42% were seen once. Treatment here: oral pan-JAK inhibitor, 5-10 mg twice daily. The CDR3 length is 14 residues. V was trimmed by 6 bases and J by 3 bases, leaving 12 bases between them. Germline V gene data show CDR1 as SNHLY and CDR2 as FYNNEI. This specimen belongs to a study of CD8+ T cells in alopecia areata.

Sample: CD8+ T cells sorted from blood, taken at approximately week 36, from a patient treated with tofacitinib. The sequence was obtained from a human donor with alopecia areata. The chain employs TRBV2 and TRBJ2-1; D is unresolved. CDR3: CASRFIQDYNEQFF. For the CDR3, the DNA is TGTGCCAGCAGATTCATTCAAGACTACAATGAGCAGTTCTTC.